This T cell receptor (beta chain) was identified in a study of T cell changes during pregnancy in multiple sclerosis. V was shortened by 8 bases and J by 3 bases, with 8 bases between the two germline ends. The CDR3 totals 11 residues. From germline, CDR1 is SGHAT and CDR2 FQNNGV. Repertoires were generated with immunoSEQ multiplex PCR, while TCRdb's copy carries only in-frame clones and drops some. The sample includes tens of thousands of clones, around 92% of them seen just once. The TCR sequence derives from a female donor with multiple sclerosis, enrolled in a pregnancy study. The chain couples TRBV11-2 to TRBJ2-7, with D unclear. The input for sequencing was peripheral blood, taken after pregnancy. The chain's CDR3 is CASQRGYEQYF. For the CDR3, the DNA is TGTGCCAGCCAGCGAGGCTACGAGCAGTACTTC.